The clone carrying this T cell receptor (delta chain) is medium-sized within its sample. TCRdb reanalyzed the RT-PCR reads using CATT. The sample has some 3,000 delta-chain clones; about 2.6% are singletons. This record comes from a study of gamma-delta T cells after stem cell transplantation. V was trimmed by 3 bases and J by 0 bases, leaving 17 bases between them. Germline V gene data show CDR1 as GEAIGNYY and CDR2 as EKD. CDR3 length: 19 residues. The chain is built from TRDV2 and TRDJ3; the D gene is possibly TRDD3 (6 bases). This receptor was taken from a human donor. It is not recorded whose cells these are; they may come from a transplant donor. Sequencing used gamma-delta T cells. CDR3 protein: CACDPPGDLSSWDTRQMFF. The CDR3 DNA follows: TGTGCCTGTGACCCCCCTGGGGATTTAAGCTCCTGGGACACCCGACAGATGTTTTTC.